This TCR beta chain stems from a study of blood T cells in healthy people across ages. Using a J-beta primer mix together with a sample-barcoded 5' primer, a second PCR was run for about 7 to 12 cycles. Via MiXCR, TCRdb re-called the 5' RACE reads, giving one row per CDR3 protein. The repertoire holds approximately 800,000 distinct CDR3 sequences, with more than 50% as singletons. This clonotype was detected a few times. V shed 0 bases and J 8 bases; nucleotides not matched to a gene: 15. Germline V gene sequence: CDR1 LGHNA, CDR2 YSLEER. The CDR3 consists of 19 residues. This rearrangement joins TRBV4-3 to TRBJ2-1, with 11 positions matching TRBD2. The sequencing input was blood. The source of this sequence is a man aged 35 to 55 in good health. The CDR3 here is CASSQDQVGSGRAKDEQFF. CDR3 coding DNA: TGCGCCAGCAGCCAAGATCAGGTCGGTAGCGGGAGGGCCAAGGATGAGCAGTTCTTC.